This T cell receptor (beta chain) was recovered during a study of cytomegalovirus exposure and HLA in healthy donors. Study background: The use of the same platform for the 120 or so validation repertoires and the 600 to 800 first-cohort repertoires was reported by a later analysis. Broader study findings: Within the 90 to 150 validation repertoires, first-cohort TCR clusters tended to co-occur, according to a later analysis.

About this clone: Its target is unknown.

This CDR3 contains 14 residues. Germline CDR1 MDHEN, CDR2 SYDVKM. The V end was cut by 7 bases, the J end by 1 base, with 11 bases between. Measured with immunoSEQ multiplex PCR; TCRdb has only the in-frame clones, and not every one. Among roughly 75,000 clones listed, about 94% were seen once. This TCR came from a man aged 18 to 29 in good health and CMV-seropositive. The sequencing input was PBMCs. The V call is TRBV28, the J call TRBJ2-1; D might be TRBD2 (5 bases). CDR3 in amino acids: CASIEGPSYNEQFF. In DNA, the CDR3 is TGTGCCAGCATTGAGGGCCCTTCCTACAATGAGCAGTTCTTC.